These 22 T cell receptor beta chains were sequenced from one sample in a study of T cells in Graves' hyperthyroidism and ophthalmopathy. TCR beta CDR3 region amplification was performed from RNA transcripts. Using the HTBI primer set, a first-round RT-PCR was run on the TCR CDR3. TCRdb called the multiplex PCR reads again in MiXCR, with one record for every CDR3 protein. The top ten hold roughly 40% of the sample, which has around 250,000 distinct CDR3 sequences, around 24% seen once. Source material: blood. These receptors came from a woman aged 35 to 49 with Graves' ophthalmopathy.

This clonotype was counted many times. This chain connects TRBV6-5 to TRBJ1-2; weak D call: TRBD1 (5 bases). V shed 6 bases and J shed 5 bases, with 7 bases lying between them. The CDR3 totals 11 residues. CDR1 and CDR2 from the germline V gene are MNHEY and SVGAGI. The CDR3 reads CASRRQYGYTF. As DNA, the CDR3 is TGTGCCAGCAGACGACAGTATGGCTACACCTTC.

This clonotype was counted at least ten times. The chain combines TRBV28 with TRBJ2-7; 9 nucleotides line up with TRBD2. This CDR3 is built from 14 residues. Germline V gene lookup returns CDR1 MDHEN and CDR2 SYDVKM. The V gene end was trimmed by 3 bases and the J gene end by 3 bases; junction bases not matched to a gene: 3. CDR3 nucleotides: TGTGCCAGCAGTTTCCAGCGGGAGGACTACGAGCAGTACTTC. It is translated as CASSFQREDYEQYF.

A note on this clonotype: This may be a read error, as it is one base from a much larger clone. The rearrangement links TRBV28 to TRBJ2-4, with D unresolved. The CDR3 runs 13 residues. Germline V gene sequence: CDR1 MDHEN, CDR2 SYDVKM. V was cut by 7 bases and J by 8 bases, with 15 bases left in between. DNA of the CDR3: TGTGCCAGCAATGGGTTGCTGAAGGACATTCAGTACTTC. Translating it yields CASNGLLKDIQYF. Supplemented by reference TRBV28 and TRBJ2-4, the full variable domain reads DVKVTQSSRYLVKRTGEKVFLECVQDMDHENMFWYRQDPGLGLRLIYFSYDVKMKEKGDIPEGYSVSREKKERFSLILESASTNQTSMYLCASNGLLKDIQYFGAGTRLSVL.

In its sample, this clonotype was seen once. The conserved phenylalanine or tryptophan normally closing the CDR3 is absent here, so this likely arose from a read error. This rearrangement joins TRBV29-1 to TRBJ2-7, with a weak D call TRBD1 (6 bases). CDR1 and CDR2 from the germline V gene are SQVTM and ANQGSEA. This CDR3 comprises 13 residues. Trimming took 4 bases from V and 4 from J, leaving 14 bases between them. This CDR3 reads CSVGLMGAYEQYL. The CDR3 nucleotides read TGCAGCGTTGGCTTAATGGGGGCTTACGAGCAGTACCTC.

This clonotype showed up many times. V and J are TRBV30 and TRBJ2-2, with D unclear. The CDR3 runs 12 residues. Germline V gene data show CDR1 as GTSNPN and CDR2 as SVGIG (reference sequence). Trimming left V 0 bases short and J 6 bases short, with 5 bases between. CDR3 region: CAWSVPAGELFF. CDR3 in DNA: TGTGCCTGGAGTGTACCGGCCGGGGAGCTGTTTTTT.

Of note for this clonotype: An end of the junction does not agree with germline; a read error may underlie this. This chain uses TRBV12-3 or TRBV12-4 with TRBJ1-5, with TRBD1 as a possible D gene (6 bases). The CDR3 length is 17 residues. CDR3 residues: CASSPVPAVQGNQPQRF. The CDR3 nucleotides are TGTGCCAGCAGCCCCGTCCCCGCCGTACAGGGAAATCAGCCCCAGCGTTTT.

This clonotype has ten or more counts. V is TRBV7-2 and J is TRBJ1-1; no reliable D call. Trimming stripped 0 bases from V and 0 bases from J, with 8 bases between. Per the germline V gene, CDR1 is SGHTA and CDR2 is FQGNSA. The CDR3 is 15 residues long. CDR3 DNA: TGTGCCAGCAGCTTAGCCGTCAGACTGAACACTGAAGCTTTCTTT. Encoded protein: CASSLAVRLNTEAFF.

This clonotype was detected ten times or more. J is TRBJ2-3 and V is TRBV25-1, with 7 bases fitting TRBD2. The CDR3 has 14 amino acids. Trimming took 1 base from V and 6 from J; bases not matched to a gene: 4. Germline V gives CDR1 MGHDK, CDR2 SYGVNS. DNA for the CDR3: TGTGCCAGCAGTGAATGGGAGGGGTTGGATACGCAGTATTTT. Its protein product is CASSEWEGLDTQYF.

This clonotype was counted many times. The rearrangement uses TRBV7-9 and TRBJ2-5, with D tentatively TRBD1 (5 bases). CDR3 size: 14 residues. Per germline, CDR1 SEHNR and CDR2 FQNEAQ (reference sequence). Between the trimmed V and J ends, which lost 5 bases and 2 bases, there was a span of 12 bases. CDR3 sequence reads: CASSLRTLQETQYF. CDR3 sequence (DNA): TGTGCCAGCAGCCTACGGACACTGCAAGAGACCCAGTACTTC.

The chain uses TRBV24-1 and TRBJ2-7, with D uncertain. The length of the CDR3 is 13 residues. Germline CDR1 reads KGHDR; CDR2 reads SFDVKD. V lost 5 bases and J lost 3, with 10 bases in between. The CDR3 loop reads CATSGNKHYEQYF. For the CDR3, the DNA is TGTGCCACCAGTGGAAATAAACACTACGAGCAGTACTTC.

This clonotype was recorded at least ten times. This chain joins TRBV28 and TRBJ2-5; the D gene is possibly TRBD2 (5 bases). CDR3 size: 15 residues. CDR1 and CDR2 (germline): MDHEN, SYDVKM. Trimming took off 4 bases at V and 4 bases at J, with 16 bases between the two ends. The CDR3 DNA follows: TGTGCCAGCAGTTCCCAAACTAGAGGTCGAGAGACCCAGTACTTC. Translation: CASSSQTRGRETQYF.

V gene TRBV18 combines with J gene TRBJ2-7; possible D gene TRBD2, 6 bases. Germline values: CDR1 KGHSH, CDR2 LQKENI. This CDR3 has 16 residues. Trimming took off 2 bases at V and 3 bases at J, with 17 bases between the two ends. The CDR3 DNA reads TGTGCCAGCTCACCAGGTAGAGGAGGGGTATACTACGAGCAGTACTTC. Translating gives CASSPGRGGVYYEQYF.

This clonotype was detected ten times or more. V gene TRBV28 combines with J gene TRBJ1-5, with D perhaps matching TRBD1 (6 bases). V lost 3 bases, J lost 1 base, and 16 bases lay in between. CDR3 length: 17 residues. The germline gives CDR1 MDHEN, CDR2 SYDVKM. The CDR3 DNA sequence: TGTGCCAGCAGTTTTAGGACAGCCGTTGTAAGCAATCAGCCCCAGCATTTT. The encoded protein is CASSFRTAVVSNQPQHF.

This clonotype was seen many times. The genes are TRBV20-1 and TRBJ2-7, with 7 bases lining up with TRBD1. The V gene end was trimmed by 4 bases and the J gene end by 2 bases; junction bases not matched to a gene: 5. The CDR3 is made up of 13 amino acids. Germline V CDR1 and CDR2: DFQATT, SNEGSKA (reference sequence). DNA of the CDR3: TGCAGTGCTATACCGGGACAGACCTACGAGCAGTACTTC. Its protein is CSAIPGQTYEQYF.

V and J are TRBV19 and TRBJ1-1, with D tentatively TRBD1 (5 bases). The CDR3 consists of 16 residues. V dropped 6 bases and J dropped 7 bases, with 24 bases sitting between them. Germline loops: CDR1 LNHDA, CDR2 SQIVND (reference sequence). The CDR3 here is CASSKSPGRTADEAFF. The CDR3 DNA sequence: TGTGCCAGTAGCAAGAGTCCGGGACGGACGGCGGATGAAGCTTTCTTT.

V gene TRBV28 combines with J gene TRBJ2-2; 10 bases are shared with TRBD2. The CDR3 runs 16 residues. The V segment lost 1 base and the J segment 5 bases; nucleotides outside the gene matches: 4. The germline gives CDR1 MDHEN, CDR2 SYDVKM. CDR3 in amino acids: CASSLSSGRGTGELFF. In nucleotides, the CDR3 is TGTGCCAGCAGTTTATCGAGCGGGAGGGGTACCGGGGAGCTGTTTTTT.

The V call is TRBV6-1, the J call TRBJ2-7, with TRBD1 matching over 7 bases. The CDR3 is 12 amino acids. The V segment lost 6 bases and the J segment 7 bases; nucleotides outside the gene matches: 6. In germline, CDR1 is MNHNS, CDR2 SASEGT. The CDR3 loop reads CASSQQGWEQYF. The CDR3 DNA is TGTGCCAGCAGCCAACAGGGGTGGGAGCAGTACTTC.

This chain uses TRBV11-2 with TRBJ2-7; tentative D call: TRBD2 (6 bases). Germline CDR1 and CDR2: SGHAT and FQNNGV. The CDR3 sequence is 17 residues long. Trimming removed 4 bases from V and 4 bases from J, with 23 bases in between. The CDR3 nucleotides read TGTGCCAGCAGCTGGGACTCGAAAGAAATGGGGAGGTACGAGCAGTACTTC. As protein: CASSWDSKEMGRYEQYF.

The chain recombines TRBV28 with TRBJ2-7, with D perhaps TRBD1 (7 bases). CDR1 and CDR2 from the germline V gene are MDHEN and SYDVKM. V was shortened by 7 bases and J by 0 bases, with 13 bases between the two germline ends. This CDR3 has 14 amino acids. This CDR3 reads CASTEGASSYEQYF. The CDR3 DNA reads TGTGCCAGCACGGAGGGGGCGAGCTCCTACGAGCAGTACTTC.

This chain connects TRBV4-1 to TRBJ2-2, with 8 bases lining up with TRBD2. This CDR3 is 21 amino acids long. With V trimmed by 3 bases and J by 0 bases, 18 bases remained unmatched. The V gene's germline CDR1 is MGHRA and CDR2 YSYEKL. This CDR3 reads CASSQTAGAGEHTANTGELFF. CDR3 coding DNA: TGCGCCAGCAGCCAGACTGCGGGAGCGGGAGAGCATACCGCGAACACCGGGGAGCTGTTTTTT.

In the case of this clonotype: Given a much more abundant clone one base away, this may be a read error. The chain employs TRBV20-1 and TRBJ2-7; the D gene could be TRBD1 or TRBD2 (5 bases each). This CDR3 spans 16 amino acids. CDR1 and CDR2 (germline): DFQATT, SNEGSKA (reference sequence). The CDR3 coding sequence is TGCAGTGCTGCCTTGGGGGATGCGGCTTTCTCCTGCGAGCAGTACTTC. It encodes CSAALGDAAFSCEQYF.

The sample holds many counts of this clonotype. The rearrangement joins TRBV7-3 to TRBJ1-2, with D perhaps TRBD1 (5 bases). The germline V and J ends were trimmed by 0 bases and 4 bases, with 6 bases remaining between them. The CDR3 has 13 residues. Germline V CDR1 and CDR2: SGHTA, FQGTGA. The CDR3 bases are TGTGCCAGCAGCTTAACGACAGTCTATGGCTACACCTTC. Translating it yields CASSLTTVYGYTF.